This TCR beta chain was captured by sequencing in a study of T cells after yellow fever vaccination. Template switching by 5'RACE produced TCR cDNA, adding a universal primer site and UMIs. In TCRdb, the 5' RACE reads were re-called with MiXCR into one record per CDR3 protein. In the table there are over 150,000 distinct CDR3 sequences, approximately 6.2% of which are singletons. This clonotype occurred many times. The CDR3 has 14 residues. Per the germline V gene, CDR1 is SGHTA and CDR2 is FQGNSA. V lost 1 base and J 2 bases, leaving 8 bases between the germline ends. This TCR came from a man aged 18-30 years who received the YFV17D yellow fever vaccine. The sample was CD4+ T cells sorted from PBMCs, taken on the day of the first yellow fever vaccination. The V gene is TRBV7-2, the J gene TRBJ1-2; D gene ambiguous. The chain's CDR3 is CASSLGYRNYGYTF. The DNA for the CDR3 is TGTGCCAGCAGCTTAGGATACCGAAACTATGGCTACACCTTC.